This T cell receptor beta chain was obtained from a study of blood T cell repertoires in COVID-19. The authors' processing: How many nucleated cells were present was estimated from reference gene primer amplification. Sequencing used immunoSEQ multiplex PCR; TCRdb keeps in-frame clones, though not all of them. The DNA was the basis for D and trimming; V, J and clone size are from that table. The table lists 140,000 to 150,000 clones, approximately 87% of them singletons, with around 1.3% in the top ten. This clone was seen at least ten times. The sample consisted of PBMCs or T cells enriched from blood (not recorded which). This clonotype originated in a woman in her 30s with acute COVID-19.

In nucleotides, the CDR3 is TGTGCCAGCAGCCAGGGGACAGGGGCAGATACGCAGTATTTT. Translation: CASSQGTGADTQYF. V usage is TRBV4-2 and J usage is TRBJ2-3; 10 positions match TRBD1. Germline-derived CDR1 and CDR2 are LGHNA and YNFKEQ. Trimming removed 3 bases from V and 4 bases from J; junction bases left unmatched: 1. The CDR3 is 14 amino acids.